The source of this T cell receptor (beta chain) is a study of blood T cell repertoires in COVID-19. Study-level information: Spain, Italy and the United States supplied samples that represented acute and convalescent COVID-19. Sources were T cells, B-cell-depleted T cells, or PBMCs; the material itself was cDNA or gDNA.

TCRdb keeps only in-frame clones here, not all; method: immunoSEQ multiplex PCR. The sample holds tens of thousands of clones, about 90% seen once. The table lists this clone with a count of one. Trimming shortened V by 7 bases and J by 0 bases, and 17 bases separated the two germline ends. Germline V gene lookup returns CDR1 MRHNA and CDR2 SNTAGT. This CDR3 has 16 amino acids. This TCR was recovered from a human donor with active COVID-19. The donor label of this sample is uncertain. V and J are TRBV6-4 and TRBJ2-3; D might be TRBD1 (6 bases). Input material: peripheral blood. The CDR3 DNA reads TGTGCCAGCATCTCGGTCCGGGACACCAGCACAGATACGCAGTATTTT. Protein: CASISVRDTSTDTQYF.